The 8 T cell receptor beta chains reported below all come from one sample, sequenced in a study of T cell responses to AZD1222 COVID-19 vaccine. Some clones are missing from TCRdb's copy, which holds only in-frame ones; the method was immunoSEQ multiplex PCR. This table has 100,000 to 120,000 clones, roughly 90% appearing once. Sequencing was performed on peripheral blood, taken on day 0 of AZD1222 vaccination. The receptors stem from an adult in good health.

The chain couples TRBV9 to TRBJ1-2; unclear D gene. This CDR3 is built from 11 residues. The V gene's germline CDR1 is SGDLS and CDR2 YYNGEE. Trimming cost V 3 bases and J 4 bases, with 4 bases left between them. CDR3 sequence (DNA): TGTGCCAGCAGCGGATCCTATGGCTACACCTTC. Protein product: CASSGSYGYTF.

V usage is TRBV19 and J usage is TRBJ2-2; 7 positions agree with TRBD2. With 7 bases clipped from V and 3 bases from J, the junction kept 14 bases outside the gene matches. Per the germline V gene, CDR1 is LNHDA and CDR2 is SQIVND (reference sequence). The CDR3 is 17 residues long. The CDR3 spells CASIMSGARGDTGELFF. CDR3 sequence (DNA): TGTGCCAGTATTATGTCTGGAGCTCGGGGGGACACCGGGGAGCTGTTTTTT.

The V and J genes are TRBV7-2 and TRBJ2-7, with 11 nucleotides matching TRBD1. CDR3 length: 14 amino acids. V trimming: 5 bases; J trimming: 3 bases; junction bases outside the gene matches: 3. Germline CDR1 and CDR2: SGHTA and FQGNSA. This CDR3 reads CASSPGTGGYEQYF. For the CDR3, the DNA is TGTGCCAGCAGCCCCGGGACAGGGGGCTACGAGCAGTACTTC. Combining the CDR3 with reference TRBV7-2 and TRBJ2-7 gives the whole variable domain GAGVSQSPSNKVTEKGKDVELRCDPISGHTALYWYRQSLGQGLEFLIYFQGNSAPDKSGLPSDRFSAERTGGSVSTLTIQRTQQEDSAVYLCASSPGTGGYEQYFGPGTRLTVT.

This chain uses TRBV11-2 with TRBJ2-3, with 12 nucleotides matching TRBD1. This CDR3 is 17 amino acids long. Germline CDR1 and CDR2: SGHAT and FQNNGV. The trim removed 6 bases at V and 0 bases at J, leaving 7 bases unmatched. The CDR3 sequence is CASSPGTGGPSTDTQYF. The CDR3 nucleotides are TGTGCCAGCAGTCCCGGGACAGGGGGCCCTAGCACAGATACGCAGTATTTT.

V usage is TRBV19 and J usage is TRBJ2-3; 10 bases map to TRBD2. The CDR3 sequence is 16 residues long. Germline values: CDR1 LNHDA, CDR2 SQIVND (reference sequence). V gave up 1 base and J gave up 1 base; unmatched junction bases: 2. DNA of the CDR3: TGTGCCAGTAGTATAGGGGGGACTAGCGGCACAGATACGCAGTATTTT. Its protein product is CASSIGGTSGTDTQYF.

The chain combines TRBV15 with TRBJ1-4; TRBD1 might be the D (5 bases). Per the germline V gene, CDR1 is LNHNV and CDR2 is YYDKDF (reference sequence). V dropped 2 bases and J dropped 8 bases, with 12 bases sitting between them. The CDR3 extends over 14 amino acids. The DNA for the CDR3 is TGTGCCACCAGCAGACAAGGCCGGGGGGAAAAACTGTTTTTT. Protein: CATSRQGRGEKLFF.

The rearrangement links TRBV28 to TRBJ1-6; 7 bases align to TRBD1. Unmatched junction bases numbered 12, after V lost 6 bases and J lost 4 bases. Germline lookup yields CDR1 MDHEN and CDR2 SYDVKM. The CDR3 covers 17 residues. CDR3 in amino acids: CASSPNIRTGYNSPLHF. DNA for the CDR3: TGTGCCAGCAGCCCGAACATCAGGACAGGTTATAATTCACCCCTCCACTTT.

The gene calls are TRBV7-8 and TRBJ2-7; TRBD2 might be the D (6 bases). This CDR3 is built from 16 residues. The V gene's germline CDR1 is SGHVS and CDR2 FQNEAQ. The germline V and J ends were trimmed by 6 bases and 0 bases, with 18 bases remaining between them. Here the CDR3 DNA reads TGTGCCAGCAGTCCCTATACTAGCTACGACTCCTACGAGCAGTACTTC. It specifies CASSPYTSYDSYEQYF.